This T cell receptor (beta chain) originates from a study of molecular identifiers for immune sequencing clone quantification. For the study at large: Replicate RNA came from approximately 20,000 or 100,000 naive CD8 cells and was split five ways, and four parts were sequenced.

It was with previously described methods and listed TCR primers that bulk TCR libraries were made. TCRdb called the PCR reads again in MiXCR, with one record for every CDR3 protein. Counted here are nearly 55,000 distinct CDR3 sequences, just over 35% occurring once; the ten biggest clones make up less than 5%. This clonotype was recorded at least ten times. Germline trimming cut 3 bases from V and 6 bases from J; bases unmatched to any gene: 9. Germline-derived CDR1 and CDR2 are MGHDK and SYGVNS. CDR3 length equals 15 residues. This TCR was recovered from a human donor in good health. Some libraries in this study had Jurkat cell RNA spiked in. J is TRBJ2-7 and V is TRBV25-1; 9 bases map to TRBD1. The sequenced material came from naive CD8+ T cells from blood, with Jurkat cell RNA spiked in. Noted subset: FACS-sorted CD8+CD4-CCR7+CD45RA+ naive T cells. DNA for the CDR3: TGTGCCAGCAGTGATATTTCTTGGGACAGGGCCGAGCAGTACTTC. Translating it yields CASSDISWDRAEQYF.